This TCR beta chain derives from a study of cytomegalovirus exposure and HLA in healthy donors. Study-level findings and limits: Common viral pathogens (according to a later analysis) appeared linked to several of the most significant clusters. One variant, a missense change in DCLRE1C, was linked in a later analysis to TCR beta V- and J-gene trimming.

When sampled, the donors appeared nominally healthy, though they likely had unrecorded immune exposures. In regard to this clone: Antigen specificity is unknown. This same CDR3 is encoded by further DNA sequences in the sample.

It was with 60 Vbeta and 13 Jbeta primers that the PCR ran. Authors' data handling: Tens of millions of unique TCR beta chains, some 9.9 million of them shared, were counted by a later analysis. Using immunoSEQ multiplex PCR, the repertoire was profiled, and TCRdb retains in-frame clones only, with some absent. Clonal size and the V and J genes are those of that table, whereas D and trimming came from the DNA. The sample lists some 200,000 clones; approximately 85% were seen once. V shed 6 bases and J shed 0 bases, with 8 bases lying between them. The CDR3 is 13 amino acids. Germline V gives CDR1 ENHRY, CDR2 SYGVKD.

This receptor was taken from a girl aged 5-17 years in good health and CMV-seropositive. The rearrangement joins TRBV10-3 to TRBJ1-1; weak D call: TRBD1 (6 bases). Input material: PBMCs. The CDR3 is CAIRDSLNTEAFF. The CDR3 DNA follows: TGTGCCATCAGGGACAGTTTGAACACTGAAGCTTTCTTT.